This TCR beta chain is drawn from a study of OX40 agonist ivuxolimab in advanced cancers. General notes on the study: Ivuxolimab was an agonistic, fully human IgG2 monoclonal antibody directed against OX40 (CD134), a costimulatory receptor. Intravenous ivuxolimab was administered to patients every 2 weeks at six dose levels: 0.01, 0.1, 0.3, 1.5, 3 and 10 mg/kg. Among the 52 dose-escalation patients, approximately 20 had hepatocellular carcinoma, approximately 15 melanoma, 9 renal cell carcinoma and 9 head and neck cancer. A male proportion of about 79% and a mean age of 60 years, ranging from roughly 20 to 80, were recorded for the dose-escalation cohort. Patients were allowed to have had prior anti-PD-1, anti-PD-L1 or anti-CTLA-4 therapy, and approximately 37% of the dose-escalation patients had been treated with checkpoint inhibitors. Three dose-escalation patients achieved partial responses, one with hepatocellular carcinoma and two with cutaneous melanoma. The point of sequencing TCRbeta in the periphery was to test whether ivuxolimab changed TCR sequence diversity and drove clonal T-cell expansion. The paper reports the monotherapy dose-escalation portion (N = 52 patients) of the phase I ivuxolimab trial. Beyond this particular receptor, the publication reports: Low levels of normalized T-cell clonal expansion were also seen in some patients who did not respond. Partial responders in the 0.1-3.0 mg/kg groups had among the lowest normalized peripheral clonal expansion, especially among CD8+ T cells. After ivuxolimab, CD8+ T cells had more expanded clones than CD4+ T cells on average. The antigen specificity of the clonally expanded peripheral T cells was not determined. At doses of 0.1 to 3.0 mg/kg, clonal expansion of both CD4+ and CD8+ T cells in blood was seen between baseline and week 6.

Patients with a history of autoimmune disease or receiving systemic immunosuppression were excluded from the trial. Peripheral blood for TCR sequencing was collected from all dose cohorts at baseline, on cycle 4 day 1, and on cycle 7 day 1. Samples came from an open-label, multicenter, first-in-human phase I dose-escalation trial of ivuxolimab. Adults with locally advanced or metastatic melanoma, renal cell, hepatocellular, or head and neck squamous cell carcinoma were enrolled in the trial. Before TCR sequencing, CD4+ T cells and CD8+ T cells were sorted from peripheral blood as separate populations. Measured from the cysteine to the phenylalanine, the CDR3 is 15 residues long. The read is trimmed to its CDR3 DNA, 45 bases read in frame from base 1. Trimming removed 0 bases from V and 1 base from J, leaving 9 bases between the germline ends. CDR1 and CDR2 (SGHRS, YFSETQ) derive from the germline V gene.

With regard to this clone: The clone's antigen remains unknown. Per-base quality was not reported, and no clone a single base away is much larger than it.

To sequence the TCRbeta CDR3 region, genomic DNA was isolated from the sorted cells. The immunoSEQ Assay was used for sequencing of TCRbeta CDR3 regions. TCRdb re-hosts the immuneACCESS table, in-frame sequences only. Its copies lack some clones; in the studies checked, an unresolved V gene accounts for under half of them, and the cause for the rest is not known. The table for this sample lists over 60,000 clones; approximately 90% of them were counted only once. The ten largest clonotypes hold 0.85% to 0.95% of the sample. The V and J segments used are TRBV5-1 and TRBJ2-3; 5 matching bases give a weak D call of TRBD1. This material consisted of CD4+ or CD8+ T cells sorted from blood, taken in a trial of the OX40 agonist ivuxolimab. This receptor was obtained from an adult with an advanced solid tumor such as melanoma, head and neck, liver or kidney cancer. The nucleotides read TGCGCCAGCAGCTTGGGGCAGGGCCGCACAGATACGCAGTATTTT. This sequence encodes CASSLGQGRTDTQYF. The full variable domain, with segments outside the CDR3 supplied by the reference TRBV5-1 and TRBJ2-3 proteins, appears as KAGVTQTPRYLIKTRGQQVTLSCSPISGHRSVSWYQQTPGQGLQFLFEYFSETQRNKGNFPGRFSGRQFSNSRSEMNVSTLELGDSALYLCASSLGQGRTDTQYFGPGTRLTVL.